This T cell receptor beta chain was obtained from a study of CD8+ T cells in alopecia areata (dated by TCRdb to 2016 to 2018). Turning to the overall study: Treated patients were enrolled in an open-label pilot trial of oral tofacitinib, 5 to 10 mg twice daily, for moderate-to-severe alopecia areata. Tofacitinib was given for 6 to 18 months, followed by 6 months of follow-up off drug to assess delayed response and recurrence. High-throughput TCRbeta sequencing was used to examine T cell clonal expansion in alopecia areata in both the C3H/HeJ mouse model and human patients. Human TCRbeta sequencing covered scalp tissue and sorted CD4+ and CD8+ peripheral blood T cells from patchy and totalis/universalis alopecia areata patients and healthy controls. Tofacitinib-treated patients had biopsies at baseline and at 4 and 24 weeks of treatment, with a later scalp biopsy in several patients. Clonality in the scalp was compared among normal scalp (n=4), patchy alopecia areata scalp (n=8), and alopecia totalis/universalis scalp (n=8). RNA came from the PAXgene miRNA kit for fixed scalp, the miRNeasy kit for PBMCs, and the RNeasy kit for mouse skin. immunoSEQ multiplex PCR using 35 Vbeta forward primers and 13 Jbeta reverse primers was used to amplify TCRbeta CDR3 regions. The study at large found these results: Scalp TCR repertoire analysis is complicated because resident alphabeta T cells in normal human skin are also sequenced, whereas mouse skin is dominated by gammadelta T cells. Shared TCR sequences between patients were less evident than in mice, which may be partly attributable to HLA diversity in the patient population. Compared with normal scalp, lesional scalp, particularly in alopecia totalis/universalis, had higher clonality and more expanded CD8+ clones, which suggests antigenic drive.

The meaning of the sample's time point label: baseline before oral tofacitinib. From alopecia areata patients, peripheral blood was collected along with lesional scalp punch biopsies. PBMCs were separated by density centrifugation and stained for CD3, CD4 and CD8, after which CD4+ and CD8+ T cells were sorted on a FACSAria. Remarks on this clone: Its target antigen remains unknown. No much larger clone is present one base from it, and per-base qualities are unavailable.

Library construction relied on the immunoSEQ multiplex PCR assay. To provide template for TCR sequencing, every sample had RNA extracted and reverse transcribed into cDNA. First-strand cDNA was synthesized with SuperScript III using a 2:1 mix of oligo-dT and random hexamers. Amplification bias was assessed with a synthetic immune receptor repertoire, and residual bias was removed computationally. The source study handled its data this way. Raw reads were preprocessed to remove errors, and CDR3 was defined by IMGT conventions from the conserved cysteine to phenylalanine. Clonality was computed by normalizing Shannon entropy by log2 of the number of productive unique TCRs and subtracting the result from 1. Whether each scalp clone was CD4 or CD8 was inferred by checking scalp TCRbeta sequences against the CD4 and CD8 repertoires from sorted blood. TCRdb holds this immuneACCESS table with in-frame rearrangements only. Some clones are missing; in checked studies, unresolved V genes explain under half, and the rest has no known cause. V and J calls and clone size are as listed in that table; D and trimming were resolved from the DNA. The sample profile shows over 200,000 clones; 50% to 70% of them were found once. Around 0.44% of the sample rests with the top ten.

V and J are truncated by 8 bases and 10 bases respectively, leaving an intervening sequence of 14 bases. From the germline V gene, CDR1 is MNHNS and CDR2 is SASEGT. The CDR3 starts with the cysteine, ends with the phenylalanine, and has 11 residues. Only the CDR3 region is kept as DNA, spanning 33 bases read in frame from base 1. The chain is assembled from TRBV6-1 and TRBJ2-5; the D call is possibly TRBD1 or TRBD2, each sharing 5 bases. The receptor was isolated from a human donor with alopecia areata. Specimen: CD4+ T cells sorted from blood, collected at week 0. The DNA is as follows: TGTGCCAGCGGGGGTCGAACGTTCCAGTACTTC. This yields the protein CASGGRTFQYF.